A single T cell receptor (beta chain) is shown here with its context. The antigen is unknown. These data are taken from a study of shared clonotypes between healthy human individuals. Points from the study as a whole: Clonotype sharing across a few donors was observed for 4% to 6.5% of naive CD4 clonotypes.

Trimming at V came to 2 bases and at J to 4 bases, leaving 3 bases not matched to a gene. CDR1 MDHEN and CDR2 SYDVKM come from the germline V gene. The CDR3 is made up of 15 amino acids. The naive CD8 fraction comprised CD45RO-negative cells positively selected for CCR7 and excluded terminally differentiated effector memory CD45RA+ cells. Deep-level running was used for the assay. Clones were read by immunoSEQ multiplex PCR, and TCRdb kept only the in-frame ones, dropping some. The table includes about 2.1 million clones, around 93% detected once. The rearrangement links TRBV28 to TRBJ2-1; 9 bases map to TRBD1. The receptor was isolated from a man between 18 and 35 years old in good health. Some clones in this sample may be carry-over from other donors' samples. Specimen: naive CD8+ T cells from PBMCs. CDR3 in amino acids: CASSLQGQGYNEQFF. CDR3 coding DNA: TGTGCCAGCAGTTTACAGGGACAGGGTTACAATGAGCAGTTCTTC.